The 3 T cell receptor beta chains given below trace back to one sample, sequenced in a study of cytomegalovirus exposure and HLA in healthy donors. Both 60 Vbeta primers and 13 Jbeta primers went into the PCR. Profiling relied on immunoSEQ multiplex PCR, and the TCRdb table lists in-frame clones only, not all of them. The sample yields some 130,000 clones, 78% seen once. Sequences were obtained from PBMCs. All receptors derive from a middle-aged woman in good health and CMV-seronegative.

The genes are TRBV10-3 and TRBJ2-6, with D possibly TRBD1 on 6 matching bases. The V gene lost 4 bases and the J gene lost 0 bases, with 13 bases spanning the gap. The CDR3 is 17 amino acids. CDR1 is ENHRY, CDR2 SYGVKD, per germline. Here the CDR3 DNA reads TGTGCCATCAGTGTTTCAGGGGTGAGCTCTGGGGCCAACGTCCTGACTTTC. It yields the protein CAISVSGVSSGANVLTF.

This chain connects TRBV30 to TRBJ1-6, with a possible D match to TRBD1 (5 bases). This CDR3 spans 13 amino acids. CDR1 is GTSNPN, CDR2 SVGIG, per germline (reference sequence). V dropped 2 bases and J dropped 14 bases, with 16 bases sitting between them. The CDR3 sequence: CAWSHGGGGALHF. Here the CDR3 DNA reads TGTGCCTGGAGTCATGGAGGCGGGGGGGCCCTCCACTTT.

This clone was detected only once. The CDR3 protein is CASSTTGEETQYF. The DNA for the CDR3 is TGCGCCAGCAGCACGACAGGGGAAGAGACCCAGTACTTC. The chain is built from TRBV5-1 and TRBJ2-5; 8 positions agree with TRBD1. This CDR3 spans 13 amino acids. Germline values: CDR1 SGHRS, CDR2 YFSETQ. Trimming cost V 4 bases and J 3 bases; bases outside gene matches: 2.